Listed below are T cell receptor beta chains from one sample, sequenced in a study of T cells after posttransplantation cyclophosphamide. Measured with immunoSEQ multiplex PCR; TCRdb has only the in-frame clones, and not every one. The sample lists fewer than 25,000 clones, approximately 97% occurring once. Sequencing used naive CD4+ T cells sorted from PBMCs. The receptors shown here come from a man aged 45 to 65 in good health, CMV-negative, and a related stem cell transplant donor. CDR3s include the opening cysteine and the closing phenylalanine or tryptophan. Each record gives: V gene, D gene, CDR3 protein. A D gene is named only where the DNA matches it firmly.

v_gene: TRBV5-1; d_gene: .; CDR3aa: CASSLDRIHEKLFF
v_gene: TRBV30; d_gene: .; CDR3aa: CAWSVSSGNTIYF
v_gene: TRBV7-9; d_gene: TRBD1; CDR3aa: CARRQGLRSGNTIYF
v_gene: TRBV2; d_gene: .; CDR3aa: CASSEIAGYQPQHF
v_gene: TRBV7-9; d_gene: .; CDR3aa: CASSLAGAGNTIYF
v_gene: TRBV27; d_gene: TRBD2; CDR3aa: CASGGTSVYEQYF
v_gene: TRBV6-6; d_gene: TRBD2; CDR3aa: CASTFSGGNEQFF
v_gene: TRBV12-5; d_gene: .; CDR3aa: CASGSRDGRDSPLHF
v_gene: TRBV10-2; d_gene: TRBD1; CDR3aa: CASRTGGADTQYF
v_gene: TRBV5-4; d_gene: .; CDR3aa: CASSLGGTPNTGELFF
v_gene: TRBV6-5; d_gene: .; CDR3aa: CASSSDSWPGNEQFF